Listed below are T cell receptor beta chains from one sample, sequenced in a study of identical twins. A single record per CDR3 protein comes from TCRdb applying MiXCR to the 5' RACE reads. The sample shows 400,000 to 600,000 distinct CDR3 sequences, under 25% of them seen only once. The same sample was also used in a study of yellow fever vaccine responses in identical twins.

The sequencing sample was made of CD4+ T cells sorted from blood. The receptor set was obtained from a young woman in good health. CDR3s include the opening cysteine and the closing phenylalanine or tryptophan. The D gene is left open where the match is weak.

D gene	V gene	J gene	CDR3 protein
TRBD2	TRBV5-1	TRBJ2-7	CASSSVSGSSYEQYF
.	TRBV12-3/TRBV12-4	TRBJ1-1	CASTKEGTTRSEAFF
TRBD1	TRBV11-2	TRBJ1-4	CASSFQGQGGEKLFF
.	TRBV7-2	TRBJ1-5	CASSRRGAGNQPQHF
TRBD1	TRBV4-1	TRBJ2-1	CASSQAGTASYNEQFF
TRBD2	TRBV7-9	TRBJ2-5	CASSALGTSGVLETQYF
.	TRBV7-9	TRBJ2-3	CASRGPGEYTDTQYF
TRBD2	TRBV10-3	TRBJ2-1	CAISESGTSETHEQFF
.	TRBV4-2	TRBJ2-1	CASSQDGRGEQFF
.	TRBV18	TRBJ1-1	CASSPPATEAFF
TRBD1	TRBV7-9	TRBJ1-1	CASSRQGDTEAFF
TRBD2	TRBV7-2	TRBJ2-3	CASSLRPGRRDTDTQYF
.	TRBV10-3	TRBJ1-1	CAISERGGWNTEAFF
.	TRBV20-1	TRBJ2-1	CSARDGGGPDEQFF
.	TRBV7-9	TRBJ2-2	CASSSSISDSNTGELFF
TRBD1	TRBV27	TRBJ2-3	CASSLLGQGIGQYF
.	TRBV6-1	TRBJ2-3	CASSRMSQEISTDTQYF
.	TRBV28	TRBJ2-1	CASRPGTSSYNEQFF